This T cell receptor (beta chain) was sequenced in a study of blood T cell repertoires in COVID-19. Overall study: Specimens from acute and convalescent COVID-19 originated in the United States, Italy and Spain. T cells, B-cell-depleted T cells, or PBMCs supplied cDNA or gDNA.

As originally analysed: Reference gene primers were amplified, and this amplification served to estimate nucleated cell counts. Here immunoSEQ multiplex PCR was the method, and the copy in TCRdb shows in-frame clones only, minus some. V and J calls and clone size are as listed in that table; D and trimming were resolved from the DNA. Seen here are under 150,000 clones, roughly four fifths observed once, and the top ten hold just under 7.5%. J lost 3 bases, V lost 4 bases, and 9 bases had no gene match. This CDR3 is built from 15 residues. CDR1 and CDR2 from the germline V gene are ENHRY and SYGVKD. The sequencing input was peripheral blood. The origin of this receptor is a man between 65 and 79 years old with active or convalescent COVID-19. The genes are TRBV10-3 and TRBJ2-7; TRBD1 aligns across 7 bases. For the CDR3, the DNA is TGTGCCATCAGTGGAGGGGACAGAAGAAACTACGAGCAGTACTTC. This translates into CAISGGDRRNYEQYF.